This passage covers 32 T cell receptor beta chains from one sample sequenced in a study of control samples from healthy donors and cancer patients. TCRdb's table, derived via immunoSEQ multiplex PCR, lists solely in-frame clones and lacks some. This table holds 150,000 to 200,000 clones, approximately 90% found once. The sample consisted of blood. The receptors stem from a woman under 40 in good health.

This chain connects TRBV7-2 to TRBJ2-1; possibly TRBD2 for D (6 bases). Trimming shortened V by 0 bases and J by 2 bases, and 14 bases separated the two germline ends. Germline CDR1 reads SGHTA; CDR2 reads FQGNSA. The CDR3 totals 17 residues. This chain's CDR3 is CASSLAPGGIPYNEQFF. As DNA, the CDR3 is TGTGCCAGCAGCTTAGCCCCGGGCGGGATCCCCTACAATGAGCAGTTCTTC.

The rearrangement joins TRBV7-9 to TRBJ1-3; no definite D call. Germline V gene lookup returns CDR1 SEHNR and CDR2 FQNEAQ (reference sequence). The CDR3 contains 15 residues. Trimming left V 10 bases short and J 0 bases short, with 16 bases between. CDR3 DNA: TGTGCCACCTCGAGGGTTCGAAGCTCTGGAAACACCATATATTTT. Protein sequence: CATSRVRSSGNTIYF.

V and J are TRBV29-1 and TRBJ2-7; maybe TRBD1 (6 bases). The CDR3 covers 12 residues. CDR1 is SQVTM and CDR2 is ANQGSEA in the germline V gene. V lost 6 bases, J lost 5 bases, and 14 bases lay in between. The DNA for the CDR3 is TGCAGCGTCCGGGACACACCTAACGAGCAGTACTTC. Translation gives CSVRDTPNEQYF.

This clone is a singleton in its sample. CDR3 in amino acids: CASRETGANTEAFF. The DNA for the CDR3 is TGTGCCAGCAGAGAGACCGGGGCGAACACTGAAGCTTTCTTT. This rearrangement joins TRBV27 to TRBJ1-1, with a weak D call TRBD1 (5 bases). The CDR3 length is 14 residues. V was shortened by 6 bases and J by 1 base, with 12 bases between the two germline ends. Germline loops: CDR1 MNHEY, CDR2 SMNVEV (reference sequence).

The chain combines TRBV25-1 with TRBJ1-2; tentative D call: TRBD1 (6 bases). Looked up from germline, CDR1 is MGHDK and CDR2 is SYGVNS. The CDR3 consists of 17 residues. V was pared by 10 bases and J by 2 bases, with 26 bases between. The CDR3 region has the DNA TGTGCCACGCTCTCTTCCGGACAGCCAGAACCCAACTATGGCTACACCTTC. This sequence encodes CATLSSGQPEPNYGYTF.

In regard to this clone: The junction does not match germline at one end; this may be a read error. Here the CDR3 reads CASSPHGGLVIF. CDR3 nucleotide sequence: TGTGCCAGCAGTCCCCATGGGGGGTTGGTGATCTTT. V and J are TRBV28 and TRBJ1-1; perhaps TRBD1 as D (5 bases). The CDR3 is 12 amino acids. Germline V CDR1 and CDR2: MDHEN, SYDVKM.

In this sample, this clone turned up once. The chain employs TRBV24-1 and TRBJ2-5, with 7 bases aligning to TRBD1. The CDR3 contains 15 residues. Germline CDR1 and CDR2: KGHDR and SFDVKD. V was clipped by 1 base and J by 5 bases; unmatched bases: 6. CDR3 sequence: CATSDLARGRETQYF. CDR3 bases: TGTGCCACCAGTGATTTAGCTAGGGGGCGGGAGACCCAGTACTTC.

The genes are TRBV27 and TRBJ1-5, with D perhaps matching TRBD1 (5 bases). The germline V and J ends were trimmed by 1 base and 2 bases, with 9 bases remaining between them. This CDR3 spans 15 amino acids. Germline CDR1 and CDR2: MNHEY and SMNVEV (reference sequence). CDR3 amino acids: CASSLYRWGNQPQHF. The CDR3 DNA is TGTGCCAGCAGTTTATACAGGTGGGGCAATCAGCCCCAGCATTTT.

V usage is TRBV7-2 and J usage is TRBJ2-7, with a weak D call TRBD2 (5 bases). Trimming left V 3 bases short and J 5 bases short, with 14 bases between. This CDR3 is 14 amino acids long. Germline-derived CDR1 and CDR2 are SGHTA and FQGNSA. This chain's CDR3 is CASSLLVGGHEQYF. In DNA form, the CDR3 reads TGTGCCAGCAGCTTGCTCGTTGGAGGACACGAGCAGTACTTC. Filled out from reference TRBV7-2 and TRBJ2-7, the complete variable domain reads GAGVSQSPSNKVTEKGKDVELRCDPISGHTALYWYRQSLGQGLEFLIYFQGNSAPDKSGLPSDRFSAERTGGSVSTLTIQRTQQEDSAVYLCASSLLVGGHEQYFGPGTRLTVT.

J is TRBJ2-7 and V is TRBV19, with 9 nucleotides matching TRBD2. Germline CDR1 and CDR2: LNHDA and SQIVND (reference sequence). The ends lost 4 bases at V and 5 bases at J; junction bases unmatched: 15. This CDR3 spans 17 amino acids. The CDR3 bases are TGTGCCAGTAGTAAAGTGAACGGGGCGGGAGGGCCCCACGAGCAGTACTTC. Amino acid sequence: CASSKVNGAGGPHEQYF.

This clone was recorded once. This chain links TRBV19 with TRBJ2-1; D gene unclear. V was cut by 6 bases and J by 0 bases, with 9 bases left in between. CDR3 length: 14 residues. Germline V CDR1 and CDR2: LNHDA, SQIVND (reference sequence). The CDR3 spells CASSPTASYNEQFF. CDR3 coding DNA: TGTGCCAGTAGCCCTACAGCCTCCTACAATGAGCAGTTCTTC.

The chain combines TRBV27 with TRBJ2-7; TRBD1 is a possible D gene (5 bases). The germline CDR1 and CDR2 sequences are MNHEY and SMNVEV (reference sequence). The CDR3 has 14 amino acids. Trimming pared 0 bases from V and 4 bases from J, leaving 10 bases between. Here the CDR3 DNA reads TGTGCCAGCAGTTTATCCGGCACAGGTTACGAGCAGTACTTC. This translates into CASSLSGTGYEQYF.

CDR3 coding DNA: TGTGCCAATAGGGAACAGGGGGTAGCCTACAATGAGCAGTTCTTC. Its translation: CANREQGVAYNEQFF. This chain links TRBV19 with TRBJ2-1, with 8 bases aligning to TRBD1. Germline CDR1 is LNHDA and CDR2 is SQIVND (reference sequence). V shed 10 bases and J 2 bases; nucleotides not matched to a gene: 10. The CDR3 sequence is 15 residues long.

The rearrangement links TRBV12-3 or TRBV12-4 to TRBJ1-6; weak D call: TRBD1 (5 bases). Trimming left V 7 bases short and J 14 bases short, with 18 bases between. This CDR3 comprises 13 residues. The CDR3: CASIAPTARTLHF. DNA of the CDR3: TGTGCCAGCATCGCGCCGACAGCACGGACCCTCCACTTT.

In regard to this clone: One end of the junction fails to match germline, which may point to a read error. V gene TRBV6-5 combines with J gene TRBJ1-1, with 10 positions matching TRBD1. Germline-derived CDR1 and CDR2 are MNHEY and SVGAGI. There are 14 residues in the CDR3. The CDR3 region has the DNA TGTGCCAGCAGTTGGGGACAGGGGAACTCTGAAGCTTTCTTT. Its protein product is CASSWGQGNSEAFF.

CDR3 amino acids: CASSRLPYQETQYF. DNA of the CDR3: TGTGCCAGCAGTCGGTTACCGTACCAAGAGACCCAGTACTTC. This chain uses TRBV7-9 with TRBJ2-5, with D unclear. Germline V gene sequence: CDR1 SEHNR, CDR2 FQNEAQ (reference sequence). V lost 6 bases and J lost 0, with 11 bases in between. This CDR3 comprises 14 residues.

The chain has TRBV28 and TRBJ1-1; D perhaps matches TRBD1 (5 bases). Per germline, CDR1 MDHEN and CDR2 SYDVKM. Trimming left V 6 bases short and J 5 bases short, with 16 bases between. The length of the CDR3 is 14 residues. CDR3 coding DNA: TGTGCCAGCAGACCCCACGGGGCTGGGACTGAAGCTTTCTTT. Its protein product is CASRPHGAGTEAFF.

This sequence joins TRBV4-1 and TRBJ2-3, with D perhaps TRBD1 (5 bases). CDR1 and CDR2 (germline): MGHRA, YSYEKL. The CDR3 loop spans 17 amino acids. V gave up 3 bases and J gave up 1 base, with 17 bases separating them. This chain's CDR3 is CASSHVGFVRGTDTQYF. CDR3 coding DNA: TGCGCCAGCAGCCACGTGGGATTCGTCAGGGGCACAGATACGCAGTATTTT.

The chain combines TRBV6-5 with TRBJ2-5; the D gene is possibly TRBD2 (6 bases). V lost 0 bases, J lost 3 bases, and 11 bases lay in between. CDR1 MNHEY and CDR2 SVGAGI come from the germline V gene. The CDR3 consists of 15 residues. The CDR3 DNA reads TGTGCCAGCAGTTACTCTTCACGGGAGAAAGAGACCCAGTACTTC. It codes for CASSYSSREKETQYF.

The gene calls are TRBV29-1 and TRBJ1-1; tentative D call: TRBD1 (6 bases). This CDR3 contains 13 residues. Germline loops: CDR1 SQVTM, CDR2 ANQGSEA. The V gene lost 2 bases and the J gene lost 3 bases, with 10 bases spanning the gap. The CDR3 nucleotides read TGCAGCGTTGAACAGTCAGGGGACACTGAAGCTTTCTTT. Translated, it gives CSVEQSGDTEAFF.

The CDR3 DNA reads TGTGCCAGCAGTTCCTACGTTAGGGGCAGGGGGAACACTGAAGCTTTCTTT. Residues: CASSSYVRGRGNTEAFF. The genes are TRBV28 and TRBJ1-1; perhaps TRBD1 as D (6 bases). Germline V lookup: CDR1 MDHEN, CDR2 SYDVKM. The ends were cut back, 4 bases at V and 1 base at J, with 19 bases in the middle. CDR3 length: 17 amino acids.

The chain combines TRBV5-6 with TRBJ1-5; D is perhaps TRBD1 (5 bases). Germline CDR1 SGHDT, CDR2 YYEEEE. V lost 3 bases, J lost 0 bases, and 10 bases lay in between. This CDR3 has 15 residues. CDR3 bases: TGTGCCAGCAGCTCGACAGCGATTAGCAATCAGCCCCAGCATTTT. This sequence encodes CASSSTAISNQPQHF.

The chain employs TRBV11-2 and TRBJ2-5, with 8 bases fitting TRBD2. The CDR3 spans 15 residues. Unmatched junction bases numbered 4, after V lost 4 bases and J lost 0 bases. Germline V lookup: CDR1 SGHAT, CDR2 FQNNGV. The CDR3: CASSWTSRYQETQYF. The CDR3 DNA sequence: TGTGCCAGCAGCTGGACTAGCAGATACCAAGAGACCCAGTACTTC.

Only one count was recorded for this clone. V usage is TRBV9 and J usage is TRBJ1-1; D call uncertain. CDR3 length: 14 amino acids. V gave up 0 bases and J gave up 2 bases, with 8 bases separating them. Germline CDR1 SGDLS, CDR2 YYNGEE. CDR3 sequence (DNA): TGTGCCAGCAGCGTAGGGTGGCGAAACACTGAAGCTTTCTTT. Protein sequence: CASSVGWRNTEAFF.

This clone was seen a single time. Compared with germline, one end of the junction differs, possibly owing to a read error. The rearrangement joins TRBV5-1 to TRBJ2-3; 7 nucleotides match TRBD2. CDR1 and CDR2 from the germline V gene are SGHRS and YFSETQ. This CDR3 is built from 15 residues. This CDR3 reads CASRLGGRTTDTQYF. CDR3 coding DNA: TGCGCCAGCAGATTGGGCGGGAGAACCACAGATACGCAGTATTTT.

This chain uses TRBV6-2 or TRBV6-3 with TRBJ2-2; 12 bases line up with TRBD2. The CDR3 extends over 19 amino acids. Germline V gene lookup returns CDR1 MNHEY and CDR2 SVGEGT. V dropped 5 bases and J dropped 1; count of bases not matched to a gene: 11. In nucleotides, the CDR3 is TGTGCCAGCAGTACAACGGTTGGACTAGCGGGGAAGAACACCGGGGAGCTGTTTTTT. This translates into CASSTTVGLAGKNTGELFF.

The V and J genes are TRBV5-1 and TRBJ1-1, with 8 bases aligning to TRBD1. This CDR3 has 17 residues. Germline values: CDR1 SGHRS, CDR2 YFSETQ. Trimming at V came to 4 bases and at J to 0 bases, leaving 11 bases not matched to a gene. This CDR3 reads CASSLSDRGILNTEAFF. The CDR3, as DNA: TGCGCCAGCAGCCTATCAGACAGGGGAATCCTGAACACTGAAGCTTTCTTT.

The rearrangement links TRBV18 to TRBJ1-6; no reliable D call. Germline-derived CDR1 and CDR2 are KGHSH and LQKENI. V was pared by 4 bases and J by 0 bases, with 10 bases between. This CDR3 comprises 16 residues. Here the CDR3 DNA reads TGTGCCAGCTCACAACAGTCAAGCTCCTATAATTCACCCCTCCACTTT. Translated: CASSQQSSSYNSPLHF.

This chain connects TRBV9 to TRBJ2-3, with 8 positions matching TRBD1. With 4 bases clipped from V and 1 base from J, the junction kept 2 bases outside the gene matches. Germline loops: CDR1 SGDLS, CDR2 YYNGEE. The CDR3 consists of 14 residues. The CDR3: CASSSQGGTDTQYF. CDR3 bases: TGTGCCAGCAGCTCACAGGGGGGCACAGATACGCAGTATTTT. The full variable domain, in which reference TRBV9 and TRBJ2-3 provide the parts outside the CDR3, is DSGVTQTPKHLITATGQRVTLRCSPRSGDLSVYWYQQSLDQGLQFLIQYYNGEERAKGNILERFSAQQFPDLHSELNLSSLELGDSALYFCASSSQGGTDTQYFGPGTRLTVL.

The V gene is TRBV5-4, the J gene TRBJ2-1; the match to TRBD1 covers 7 bases. The CDR3 is made up of 15 amino acids. J was trimmed by 8 bases and V by 4 bases; bases with no gene match: 12. CDR1 and CDR2 (germline): SGHNT, YYREEE (reference sequence). The DNA of the CDR3 is TGTGCCAGCAGCCCTCGACAGGGAGCTGTGGATGAGCAGTTCTTC. It yields the protein CASSPRQGAVDEQFF.

This chain joins TRBV24-1 and TRBJ2-3; weak D call: TRBD1 (6 bases). Germline V CDR1 and CDR2: KGHDR, SFDVKD. The CDR3 has 15 amino acids. Trimming shortened V by 2 bases and J by 6 bases, and 14 bases separated the two germline ends. The CDR3 DNA follows: TGTGCCACCAGTGATTCAGCGACAGGCGGGGATACGCAGTATTTT. Translation gives CATSDSATGGDTQYF.

The chain has TRBV6-7 and TRBJ2-7; possibly TRBD1 or TRBD2 for D (5 bases each). TRBV6-7 is noted as an ORF with a role that remains uncertain. The CDR3 has 15 residues. With 8 bases removed from V and 6 bases from J, the gap between germline ends came to 23 bases. Here the CDR3 reads CASPWLPGRVLEQYF. The CDR3, as DNA: TGTGCCAGCCCTTGGCTGCCAGGGAGAGTGCTCGAGCAGTACTTC.